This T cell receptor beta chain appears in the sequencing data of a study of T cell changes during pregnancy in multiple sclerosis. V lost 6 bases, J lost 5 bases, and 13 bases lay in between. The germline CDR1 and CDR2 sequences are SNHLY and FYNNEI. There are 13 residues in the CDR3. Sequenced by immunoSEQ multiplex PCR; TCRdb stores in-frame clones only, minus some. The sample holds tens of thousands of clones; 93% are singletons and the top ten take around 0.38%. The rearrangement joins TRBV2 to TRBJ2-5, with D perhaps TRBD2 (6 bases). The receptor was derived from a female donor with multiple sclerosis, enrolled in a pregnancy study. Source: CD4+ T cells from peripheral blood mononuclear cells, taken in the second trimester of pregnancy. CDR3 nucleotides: TGTGCCAGCAGAGATTCTAGCGTCGAGACCCAGTACTTC. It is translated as CASRDSSVETQYF. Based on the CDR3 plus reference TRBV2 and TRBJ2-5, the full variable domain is EPEVTQTPSHQVTQMGQEVILRCVPISNHLYFYWYRQILGQKVEFLVSFYNNEISEKSEIFDDQFSVERPDGSNFTLKIRSTKLEDSAMYFCASRDSSVETQYFGPGTRLLVL.